Listed below are T cell receptor beta chains from one sample, sequenced in a study of technical replicates of blood from a handful of donors. Measured with immunoSEQ multiplex PCR; TCRdb has only the in-frame clones, and not every one. The profile covers tens of thousands of clones, with around nine tenths appearing a single time and about 0.4% taken by the ten largest. The specimen was T cells isolated from PBMCs. The receptors were gathered from a human donor in good health. CDR3s include the opening cysteine and the closing phenylalanine or tryptophan. Fields, in order: V gene, clone size, D gene, J gene, CDR3 protein, CDR3 DNA. A D gene is named only where the DNA matches it firmly. Some rows have no size entry. The others give once, few or many, or a class for an expanded clone.

>TRBV5-6|-|-|TRBJ2-7
CASSFSLLYYEQYF
TGTGCCAGCAGCTTCTCTCTTCTATATTACGAGCAGTACTTC
>TRBV7-9|-|TRBD2|TRBJ2-7
CASRTLAGGPYEQYF
TGTGCCAGCAGGACTCTAGCGGGAGGACCCTACGAGCAGTACTTC
>TRBV9|-|-|TRBJ1-2
CASSVLGNWNGYTF
TGTGCCAGCAGCGTATTGGGCAATTGGAATGGCTACACCTTC
>TRBV28|-|-|TRBJ1-1
CASSLGSFEAFF
TGTGCCAGCAGTCTTGGCTCATTTGAAGCTTTCTTT
>TRBV4-3|-|TRBD2|TRBJ2-1
CASSQDLLAGYNEQFF
TGCGCCAGCAGCCAAGATCTCCTAGCGGGTTACAATGAGCAGTTCTTC
>TRBV19|-|-|TRBJ1-2
CASSAPHYGYTF
TGTGCCAGTAGTGCGCCCCACTATGGCTACACCTTC
>TRBV2|-|TRBD1|TRBJ2-7
CASKSGQGGDEQYF
TGTGCCAGCAAATCGGGACAGGGGGGCGACGAGCAGTACTTC
>TRBV9|-|-|TRBJ2-2
CASSVDRTGELFF
TGTGCCAGCAGCGTAGATAGAACCGGGGAGCTGTTTTTT
>TRBV7-8|-|TRBD1|TRBJ1-1
CASSFVTGATRGNTEAFF
TGTGCCAGCAGCTTCGTTACAGGGGCAACCAGGGGGAACACTGAAGCTTTCTTT
>TRBV7-8|once|TRBD2|TRBJ2-7
CASSALAGAGEQYF
TGTGCCAGCAGCGCCTTAGCGGGAGCTGGCGAGCAGTACTTC
>TRBV5-1|-|-|TRBJ2-7
CASSRGDGPYEQYF
TGCGCCAGCAGCCGCGGGGACGGACCCTACGAGCAGTACTTC
>TRBV28|-|-|TRBJ1-5
CASSPPRYQPQHF
TGTGCCAGCAGTCCCCCGAGATATCAGCCCCAGCATTTT
>TRBV19|-|TRBD1|TRBJ2-7
CASSMDRGSYEQYF
TGTGCCAGTAGTATGGACAGGGGGTCCTACGAGCAGTACTTC
>TRBV5-8|-|TRBD1|TRBJ2-3
CASSLGQGNTDTQYF
TGTGCCAGCAGCTTGGGACAGGGGAACACAGATACGCAGTATTTT
>TRBV29-1|-|-|TRBJ1-1
CSVESQAGLVRNTEAFF
TGCAGCGTTGAAAGTCAGGCAGGATTAGTAAGGAACACTGAAGCTTTCTTT
>TRBV9|-|-|TRBJ1-1
CASGGGANTEAFF
TGTGCCAGCGGTGGAGGGGCGAACACTGAAGCTTTCTTT
>TRBV4-1|-|TRBD2|TRBJ2-7
CASSQDQREAAYEQYF
TGCGCCAGCAGCCAAGATCAGCGGGAGGCTGCCTACGAGCAGTACTTC
>TRBV5-4|-|-|TRBJ2-7
CASSSGGDQEQYF
TGTGCCAGCAGCTCTGGAGGGGACCAAGAGCAGTACTTC
>TRBV28|-|TRBD1|TRBJ1-5
CASSAGGGQGYQPQHF
TGTGCCAGCAGCGCGGGAGGGGGACAGGGGTATCAGCCCCAGCATTTT
>TRBV2|-|TRBD2|TRBJ2-4
CASSAMTSVKNIQYF
TGTGCCAGCAGTGCCATGACTAGCGTGAAAAACATTCAGTACTTC
>TRBV4-2|-|TRBD2|TRBJ2-3
CASSLQLAGVIDTQYF
TGTGCCAGCAGCCTCCAGCTAGCGGGAGTTATAGATACGCAGTATTTT
>TRBV6-1|once|-|TRBJ2-7
CASSEPRGNEQYF
TGTGCCAGCAGTGAACCACGGGGTAACGAGCAGTACTTC
>TRBV18|-|-|TRBJ1-1
CASSPAGSNTEAFF
TGTGCCAGCTCACCTGCAGGCTCGAACACTGAAGCTTTCTTT
>TRBV29-1|-|-|TRBJ1-1
CSVEPGELGAFF
TGCAGCGTTGAACCCGGGGAGCTCGGCGCTTTCTTT
>TRBV6-5|-|TRBD2|TRBJ2-7
CASSQTSGISYEQYF
TGTGCCAGCAGCCAAACTAGCGGGATCTCCTACGAGCAGTACTTC
>TRBV18|-|TRBD2|TRBJ2-7
CASSLVVTSGSGYEQYF
TGTGCCAGCTCACTCGTCGTGACTAGCGGGTCAGGCTACGAGCAGTACTTC
>TRBV4-3|-|-|TRBJ2-3
CASSQEYGGAQDTQYF
TGCGCCAGCAGCCAAGAGTATGGGGGGGCACAGGATACGCAGTATTTT
>TRBV14|once|TRBD1|TRBJ2-7
CASSRDRGPYEQYF
TGTGCCAGCAGCCGGGACAGGGGACCCTACGAGCAGTACTTC
>TRBV9|-|-|TRBJ2-7
CASSPRTISEQYF
TGTGCCAGCAGCCCTCGGACTATTAGCGAGCAGTACTTC
>TRBV6-6|-|TRBD1|TRBJ1-2
CASSYRDRANGYTF
TGTGCCAGCAGTTACAGGGACAGGGCAAATGGCTACACCTTC
>TRBV11-3|-|TRBD2|TRBJ2-2
CASSLVPLPRGVYTGELFF
TGTGCCAGCAGCTTAGTCCCCCTCCCCCGGGGGGTTTACACCGGGGAGCTGTTTTTT
>TRBV6-6|-|-|TRBJ2-1
CASSYHQEQFF
TGTGCCAGCAGTTATCACCAGGAGCAGTTCTTC
>TRBV6-5|-|-|TRBJ1-3
CASTRGSSGNTIYF
TGTGCCAGCACCCGGGGATCCTCTGGAAACACCATATATTTT
>TRBV25-1|-|-|TRBJ2-2
CASSELGSNTGELFF
TGTGCCAGCAGTGAATTGGGCAGTAACACCGGGGAGCTGTTTTTT
>TRBV6-5|-|TRBD1|TRBJ1-4
CASSPTGTVQEKLFF
TGTGCCAGCAGCCCTACCGGGACAGTACAGGAAAAACTGTTTTTT
>TRBV30|-|TRBD1|TRBJ2-7
CAWRGQAYEQYF
TGTGCCTGGAGGGGACAGGCCTACGAGCAGTACTTC
>TRBV11-3|-|TRBD2|TRBJ2-2
CASSFSYSGRATGELFF
TGTGCCAGCAGCTTTTCCTATAGCGGGAGAGCCACCGGGGAGCTGTTTTTT
>TRBV5-1|few|TRBD2|TRBJ2-1
CASGREIYNEQFF
TGCGCCAGCGGGCGGGAGATCTACAATGAGCAGTTCTTC
>TRBV5-4|-|TRBD2|TRBJ2-7
CASSGGLASSYEQYF
TGTGCCAGCAGCGGGGGACTAGCGTCGTCCTACGAGCAGTACTTC
>TRBV9|-|TRBD1|TRBJ2-7
CASSRGGQGYEQYF
TGTGCCAGCAGCCGAGGGGGACAGGGCTACGAGCAGTACTTC
>TRBV6-5|once|-|TRBJ2-1
CASSYSSDNEQFF
TGTGCCAGCAGTTACTCGAGCGACAATGAGCAGTTCTTC
>TRBV19|-|-|TRBJ2-2
CASMAAVGTGELFF
TGTGCCAGTATGGCAGCGGTCGGCACCGGGGAGCTGTTTTTT
>TRBV6-1|-|TRBD2|TRBJ2-1
CASSGLAGAAGEQFF
TGTGCCAGCAGTGGACTAGCGGGAGCCGCTGGTGAGCAGTTCTTC
>TRBV5-1|-|TRBD2|TRBJ2-1
CASSLKSGSYNEQFF
TGCGCCAGCAGCTTGAAGAGCGGGAGTTACAATGAGCAGTTCTTC
>TRBV16|once|-|TRBJ2-1
CASSQSKDFGEQFF
TGTGCCAGCAGCCAATCAAAAGACTTTGGGGAGCAGTTCTTC
>TRBV6-5|-|TRBD1|TRBJ1-6
CASSRQGNSPLHF
TGTGCCAGCAGTCGACAGGGGAATTCACCCCTCCACTTT
>TRBV5-1|-|TRBD1|TRBJ2-2
CASSLGQGPTGELFF
TGCGCCAGCAGCTTGGGACAGGGTCCCACCGGGGAGCTGTTTTTT